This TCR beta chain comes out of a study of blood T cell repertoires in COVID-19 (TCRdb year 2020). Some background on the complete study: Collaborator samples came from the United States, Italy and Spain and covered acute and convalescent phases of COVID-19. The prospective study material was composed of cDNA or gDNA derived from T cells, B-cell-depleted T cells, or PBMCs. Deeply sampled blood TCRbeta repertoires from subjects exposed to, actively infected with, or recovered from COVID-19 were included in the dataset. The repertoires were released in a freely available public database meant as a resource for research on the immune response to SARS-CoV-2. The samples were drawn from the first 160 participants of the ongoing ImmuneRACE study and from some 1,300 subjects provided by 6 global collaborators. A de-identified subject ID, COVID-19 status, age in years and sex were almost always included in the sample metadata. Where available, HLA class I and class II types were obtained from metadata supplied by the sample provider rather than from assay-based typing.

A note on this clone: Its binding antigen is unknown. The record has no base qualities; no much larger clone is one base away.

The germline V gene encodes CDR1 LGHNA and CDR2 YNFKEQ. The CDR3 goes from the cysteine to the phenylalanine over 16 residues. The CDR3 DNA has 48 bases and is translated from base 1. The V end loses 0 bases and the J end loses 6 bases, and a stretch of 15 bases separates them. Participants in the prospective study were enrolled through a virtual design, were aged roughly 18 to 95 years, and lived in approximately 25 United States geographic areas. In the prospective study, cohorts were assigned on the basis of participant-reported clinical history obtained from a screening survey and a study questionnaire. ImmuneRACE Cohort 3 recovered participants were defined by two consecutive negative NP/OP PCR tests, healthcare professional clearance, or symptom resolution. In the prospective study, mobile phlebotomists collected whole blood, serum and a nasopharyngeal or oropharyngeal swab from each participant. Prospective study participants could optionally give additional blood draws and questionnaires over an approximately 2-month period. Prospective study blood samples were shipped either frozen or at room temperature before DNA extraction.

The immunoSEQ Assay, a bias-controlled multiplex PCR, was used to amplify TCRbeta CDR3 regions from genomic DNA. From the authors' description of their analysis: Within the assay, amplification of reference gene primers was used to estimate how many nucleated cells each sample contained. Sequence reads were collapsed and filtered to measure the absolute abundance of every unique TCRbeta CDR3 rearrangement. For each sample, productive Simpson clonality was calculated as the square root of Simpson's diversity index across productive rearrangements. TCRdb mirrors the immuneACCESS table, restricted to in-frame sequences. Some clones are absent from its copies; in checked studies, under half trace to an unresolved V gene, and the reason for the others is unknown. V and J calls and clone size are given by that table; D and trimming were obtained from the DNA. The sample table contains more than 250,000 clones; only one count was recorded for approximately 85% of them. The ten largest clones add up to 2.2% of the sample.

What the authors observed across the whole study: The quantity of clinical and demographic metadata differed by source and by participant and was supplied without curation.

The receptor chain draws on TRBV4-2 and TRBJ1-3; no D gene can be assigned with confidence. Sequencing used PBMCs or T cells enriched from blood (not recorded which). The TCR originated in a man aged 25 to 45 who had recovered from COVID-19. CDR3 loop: CASSQDKGGRQNTIYF. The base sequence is TGTGCCAGCAGCCAAGATAAAGGAGGGAGGCAAAACACCATATATTTT.